Listed below are T cell receptor beta chains from one sample, sequenced in a study of T cell responses to AZD1222 COVID-19 vaccine. Profiled with immunoSEQ multiplex PCR; TCRdb holds only in-frame clones, not every one. The sample yields about 150,000 clones, approximately 87% seen once. The input for sequencing was peripheral blood, taken on day 0 of MenACWY control vaccination. These receptors came from an adult in good health. Each CDR3 is given with its conserved first and last residue. A D gene is named only where the DNA matches it firmly. Expanded clones get a size class; other rows say once, few or many, or leave the size out.

V gene: TRBV27; D gene: NA; clone size: once; J gene: TRBJ2-3; CDR3 protein: CASSLSSGHLTGTQYF; CDR3 DNA: TGTGCCAGCAGTTTAAGTTCCGGACACCTAACCGGTACGCAGTATTTT
V gene: TRBV19; D gene: NA; clone size: NA; J gene: TRBJ1-5; CDR3 protein: CASRFRGRNQPQHF; CDR3 DNA: TGTGCCAGTAGGTTCAGGGGTCGCAATCAGCCCCAGCATTTT
V gene: TRBV4-1; D gene: NA; clone size: NA; J gene: TRBJ2-7; CDR3 protein: CASSHRDPDYEQYF; CDR3 DNA: TGCGCCAGCAGCCACCGGGACCCAGACTACGAGCAGTACTTC
V gene: TRBV9; D gene: TRBD1; clone size: NA; J gene: TRBJ1-5; CDR3 protein: CASSVGQGNNQPQHF; CDR3 DNA: TGTGCCAGCAGCGTAGGACAGGGGAACAATCAGCCCCAGCATTTT
V gene: TRBV6-5; D gene: NA; clone size: NA; J gene: TRBJ1-1; CDR3 protein: CASSNVLMNTEAFF; CDR3 DNA: TGTGCCAGCAGTAACGTTCTCATGAACACTGAAGCTTTCTTT
V gene: TRBV7-2; D gene: NA; clone size: NA; J gene: TRBJ2-2; CDR3 protein: CASSLVSATGELFF; CDR3 DNA: TGTGCCAGCAGCTTAGTTTCGGCAACCGGGGAACTGTTTTTT
V gene: TRBV10-3; D gene: NA; clone size: NA; J gene: TRBJ1-1; CDR3 protein: CAITRLDRVNEAFF; CDR3 DNA: TGTGCCATCACCCGATTGGACAGAGTCAACGAAGCTTTCTTT
V gene: TRBV5-4; D gene: TRBD2; clone size: NA; J gene: TRBJ2-1; CDR3 protein: CASSPVASGPYNEQFF; CDR3 DNA: TGTGCCAGCAGCCCGGTGGCTAGCGGACCCTACAATGAGCAGTTCTTC
V gene: TRBV7-2; D gene: NA; clone size: NA; J gene: TRBJ1-2; CDR3 protein: CASSMTGRDYGYTF; CDR3 DNA: TGTGCCAGCAGCATGACAGGACGGGACTATGGCTACACCTTC
V gene: TRBV7-2; D gene: TRBD2; clone size: once; J gene: TRBJ2-2; CDR3 protein: CASSLVGTSGRGELFF; CDR3 DNA: TGTGCCAGCAGCTTAGTCGGCACTAGCGGGAGAGGGGAGCTGTTTTTT
V gene: TRBV11-3; D gene: NA; clone size: few; J gene: TRBJ2-2; CDR3 protein: CASSSRDGSRELFF; CDR3 DNA: TGTGCCAGCAGCTCACGGGACGGGTCACGGGAGCTGTTTTTT
V gene: TRBV4-2; D gene: TRBD2; clone size: NA; J gene: TRBJ2-2; CDR3 protein: CASSQEAIAGDTGELFF; CDR3 DNA: TGTGCCAGCAGCCAAGAGGCAATAGCGGGGGACACCGGGGAGCTGTTTTTT
V gene: TRBV6-6; D gene: NA; clone size: NA; J gene: TRBJ2-3; CDR3 protein: CASSSGRSDTQYF; CDR3 DNA: TGTGCCAGCAGTTCGGGGAGATCAGATACGCAGTATTTT
V gene: TRBV7-9; D gene: NA; clone size: NA; J gene: TRBJ2-5; CDR3 protein: CASSLSLGLQETQYF; CDR3 DNA: TGTGCCAGCAGCTTAAGTCTGGGCCTGCAAGAGACCCAGTACTTC
V gene: TRBV6-6; D gene: NA; clone size: NA; J gene: TRBJ2-7; CDR3 protein: CASRTSQGSYEQYF; CDR3 DNA: TGTGCCAGCAGAACGTCACAGGGCTCCTACGAGCAGTACTTC
V gene: TRBV9; D gene: NA; clone size: NA; J gene: TRBJ1-1; CDR3 protein: CASSKGRNTEAFF; CDR3 DNA: TGTGCCAGCAGCAAAGGACGGAACACTGAAGCTTTCTTT
V gene: TRBV28; D gene: NA; clone size: NA; J gene: TRBJ2-3; CDR3 protein: CASSLAPPTDTQYF; CDR3 DNA: TGTGCCAGCAGTTTGGCCCCCCCCACAGATACGCAGTATTTT
V gene: TRBV12-3/TRBV12-4; D gene: NA; clone size: NA; J gene: TRBJ1-1; CDR3 protein: CATRRANTEAFF; CDR3 DNA: TGTGCCACTCGACGGGCGAACACTGAAGCTTTCTTT
V gene: TRBV25-1; D gene: NA; clone size: NA; J gene: TRBJ1-1; CDR3 protein: CASSEYSWGLRAFF; CDR3 DNA: TGTGCCAGCAGTGAATATAGTTGGGGCCTCCGGGCTTTCTTT
V gene: TRBV5-4; D gene: NA; clone size: NA; J gene: TRBJ2-7; CDR3 protein: CASSLQGASSEQYF; CDR3 DNA: TGTGCCAGCAGCTTACAAGGGGCCTCCTCCGAGCAGTACTTC
V gene: TRBV4-3; D gene: NA; clone size: NA; J gene: TRBJ2-1; CDR3 protein: CASSQDRGWQNEQFF; CDR3 DNA: TGCGCCAGCAGCCAAGATCGAGGGTGGCAGAATGAGCAGTTCTTC
V gene: TRBV12-3/TRBV12-4; D gene: TRBD1; clone size: NA; J gene: TRBJ1-4; CDR3 protein: CASRGGSYEKLFF; CDR3 DNA: TGTGCCAGCAGAGGGGGCTCGTATGAAAAACTGTTTTTT
V gene: TRBV27; D gene: TRBD1; clone size: few; J gene: TRBJ1-2; CDR3 protein: CASSLSGTGAKESGYTF; CDR3 DNA: TGTGCCAGCAGTTTATCTGGGACAGGGGCTAAAGAGAGTGGCTACACCTTC
V gene: TRBV4-2; D gene: TRBD2; clone size: NA; J gene: TRBJ2-1; CDR3 protein: CASSPLAQYNEQFF; CDR3 DNA: TGTGCCAGCAGCCCACTAGCGCAATACAATGAGCAGTTCTTC
V gene: TRBV15; D gene: TRBD1; clone size: NA; J gene: TRBJ1-4; CDR3 protein: CATSHRGLEKLFF; CDR3 DNA: TGTGCCACCAGCCATAGGGGGCTTGAAAAACTGTTTTTT
V gene: TRBV5-1; D gene: NA; clone size: NA; J gene: TRBJ2-2; CDR3 protein: CASSTRVTNTGELFF; CDR3 DNA: TGCGCCAGCAGCACCAGGGTCACGAACACCGGGGAGCTGTTTTTT
V gene: TRBV4-2; D gene: NA; clone size: NA; J gene: TRBJ1-2; CDR3 protein: CASSQERQAGGYTF; CDR3 DNA: TGTGCCAGCAGCCAAGAAAGACAGGCAGGAGGCTACACCTTC
V gene: TRBV29-1; D gene: TRBD1; clone size: NA; J gene: TRBJ2-5; CDR3 protein: CSVAQRQGEWETQYF; CDR3 DNA: TGCAGCGTTGCCCAGCGACAGGGGGAGTGGGAGACCCAGTACTTC
V gene: TRBV5-1; D gene: TRBD1; clone size: once; J gene: TRBJ2-3; CDR3 protein: CASRNETGAQYF; CDR3 DNA: TGCGCCAGCAGAAACGAGACAGGGGCGCAGTATTTT
V gene: TRBV7-2; D gene: TRBD2; clone size: NA; J gene: TRBJ2-5; CDR3 protein: CASSLDSGKGETQYF; CDR3 DNA: TGTGCCAGCAGCTTAGATAGCGGGAAGGGGGAGACCCAGTACTTC
V gene: TRBV7-2; D gene: NA; clone size: NA; J gene: TRBJ2-7; CDR3 protein: CASNLGPYYEQYF; CDR3 DNA: TGTGCCAGCAACCTGGGTCCTTACTACGAGCAGTACTTC
V gene: TRBV18; D gene: NA; clone size: NA; J gene: TRBJ2-3; CDR3 protein: CASSPEDTQYF; CDR3 DNA: TGTGCCAGCTCACCTGAAGATACGCAGTATTTT
V gene: TRBV4-1; D gene: NA; clone size: NA; J gene: TRBJ1-1; CDR3 protein: CASSQDGSGGAFF; CDR3 DNA: TGCGCCAGCAGCCAAGACGGGTCCGGTGGGGCTTTCTTT
V gene: TRBV5-1; D gene: NA; clone size: NA; J gene: TRBJ1-1; CDR3 protein: CASSLQRVNTEAFF; CDR3 DNA: TGCGCCAGCAGCTTGCAGCGGGTGAACACTGAAGCTTTCTTT
V gene: TRBV9; D gene: TRBD1; clone size: once; J gene: TRBJ2-1; CDR3 protein: CASSVADRANEQFF; CDR3 DNA: TGTGCCAGCAGCGTAGCGGACAGGGCCAATGAGCAGTTCTTC
V gene: TRBV5-1; D gene: NA; clone size: NA; J gene: TRBJ1-4; CDR3 protein: CASSLRGPTNEKLFF; CDR3 DNA: TGCGCCAGCAGCTTGAGGGGCCCAACTAATGAAAAACTGTTTTTT
V gene: TRBV5-5; D gene: TRBD1; clone size: once; J gene: TRBJ2-6; CDR3 protein: CASSLGTGPGANVLTF; CDR3 DNA: TGTGCCAGCAGCTTGGGGACAGGGCCTGGGGCCAACGTCCTGACTTTC
V gene: TRBV9; D gene: NA; clone size: once; J gene: TRBJ2-7; CDR3 protein: CASSVGAGLYEQYF; CDR3 DNA: TGTGCCAGCAGCGTAGGGGCAGGTCTCTACGAGCAGTACTTC
V gene: TRBV7-3; D gene: NA; clone size: NA; J gene: TRBJ2-7; CDR3 protein: CASSLTQGHEQYF; CDR3 DNA: TGCGCCAGCAGCTTAACCCAGGGCCACGAGCAGTACTTC
V gene: TRBV19; D gene: NA; clone size: NA; J gene: TRBJ1-5; CDR3 protein: CASNPYRGNQPQHF; CDR3 DNA: TGTGCCAGTAACCCCTATCGGGGGAATCAGCCCCAGCATTTT
V gene: TRBV9; D gene: TRBD2; clone size: NA; J gene: TRBJ2-2; CDR3 protein: CASSLSGYTGELFF; CDR3 DNA: TGTGCCAGCAGCCTTAGCGGGTACACCGGGGAGCTGTTTTTT
V gene: TRBV10-1; D gene: NA; clone size: NA; J gene: TRBJ2-5; CDR3 protein: CASSETKQETQYF; CDR3 DNA: TGCGCCAGCAGTGAGACCAAACAAGAGACCCAGTACTTC
V gene: TRBV19; D gene: TRBD2; clone size: NA; J gene: TRBJ2-1; CDR3 protein: CASSRAGVSYNEQFF; CDR3 DNA: TGTGCCAGTTCTAGGGCGGGGGTCTCCTACAATGAGCAGTTCTTC
V gene: TRBV27; D gene: TRBD1; clone size: NA; J gene: TRBJ1-5; CDR3 protein: CASTRTGGNQPQHF; CDR3 DNA: TGTGCCAGCACCCGGACAGGGGGCAATCAGCCCCAGCATTTT
V gene: TRBV24-1; D gene: NA; clone size: NA; J gene: TRBJ1-5; CDR3 protein: CATSDSNQPQHF; CDR3 DNA: TGTGCCACCAGTGATAGCAATCAGCCCCAGCATTTT
V gene: TRBV5-1; D gene: NA; clone size: NA; J gene: TRBJ1-1; CDR3 protein: CASSLTGEAFF; CDR3 DNA: TGCGCCAGCAGCTTGACCGGGGAAGCTTTCTTT
V gene: TRBV7-6; D gene: TRBD2; clone size: NA; J gene: TRBJ2-7; CDR3 protein: CASSLATLGTSGSSTYEQYF; CDR3 DNA: TGTGCCAGCAGCTTAGCAACCCTCGGCACTAGCGGGAGTTCAACCTACGAGCAGTACTTC
V gene: TRBV30; D gene: NA; clone size: NA; J gene: TRBJ1-1; CDR3 protein: CAWRENTEAFF; CDR3 DNA: TGTGCCTGGAGAGAGAACACTGAAGCTTTCTTT
V gene: TRBV6-1; D gene: NA; clone size: NA; J gene: TRBJ1-2; CDR3 protein: CASSEDPGPKVGYTF; CDR3 DNA: TGTGCCAGCAGTGAAGATCCGGGACCGAAGGTTGGCTACACCTTC
V gene: TRBV6-1; D gene: NA; clone size: NA; J gene: TRBJ1-5; CDR3 protein: CASSEGVGGVSNQPQHF; CDR3 DNA: TGTGCCAGCAGTGAAGGGGTAGGGGGAGTTAGCAATCAGCCCCAGCATTTT
V gene: TRBV5-3; D gene: NA; clone size: NA; J gene: TRBJ2-7; CDR3 protein: CARSLAVSSYEQYF; CDR3 DNA: TGTGCCAGAAGCTTGGCGGTTAGCTCCTACGAGCAGTACTTC
V gene: TRBV6-1; D gene: NA; clone size: NA; J gene: TRBJ2-3; CDR3 protein: CASSEIPTDTQYF; CDR3 DNA: TGTGCCAGCAGTGAAATCCCCACAGATACGCAGTATTTT
V gene: TRBV6-6; D gene: NA; clone size: NA; J gene: TRBJ2-2; CDR3 protein: CASSDRSTGELFF; CDR3 DNA: TGTGCCAGCAGCGACAGGTCCACCGGGGAGCTGTTTTTT